One and the same sample provided the 4 T cell receptor beta chains below, sequenced in a study of cytomegalovirus exposure and HLA in healthy donors. Primers included in the PCR were 60 Vbeta and 13 Jbeta primers. Some clones are missing from TCRdb's copy, which holds only in-frame ones; the method was immunoSEQ multiplex PCR. This table has around 200,000 clones, roughly four fifths appearing once. The specimen sequenced was PBMCs. Receptors originate from a woman in her 30s in good health and CMV-seropositive.

This rearrangement joins TRBV29-1 to TRBJ2-7; weak D call: TRBD2 (6 bases). The V and J ends lost 8 bases and 1 base respectively, with 12 bases between them. Germline lookup yields CDR1 SQVTM and CDR2 ANQGSEA. The CDR3 is made up of 12 amino acids. CDR3 nucleotides: TGCAGCTGTTGGGACTCTTCCTACGAGCAGTACTTC. It is translated as CSCWDSSYEQYF.

The V gene is TRBV6-1, the J gene TRBJ2-2; D is perhaps TRBD1 (7 bases). This CDR3 has 15 amino acids. V was clipped by 4 bases and J by 4 bases, with 13 bases between them. Germline V gene sequence: CDR1 MNHNS, CDR2 SASEGT. The DNA for the CDR3 is TGTGCCAGCAGTGCGACAGGGAGGTTCACCGGGGAGCTGTTTTTT. Translating it yields CASSATGRFTGELFF.

The V call is TRBV4-1, the J call TRBJ1-2; D ambiguous. Looked up from germline, CDR1 is MGHRA and CDR2 is YSYEKL. This CDR3 contains 16 residues. Trimming shortened V by 0 bases and J by 4 bases, and 15 bases separated the two germline ends. The CDR3 DNA sequence: TGCGCCAGCAGCCAAGATCGCGGAGGGCTGGGCTATGGCTACACCTTC. This encodes CASSQDRGGLGYGYTF.

The rearrangement uses TRBV5-4 and TRBJ2-7; TRBD1 aligns across 8 bases. The CDR3 consists of 12 residues. Trimming removed 3 bases from V and 6 bases from J; junction bases left unmatched: 2. From germline, CDR1 is SGHNT and CDR2 YYREEE (reference sequence). The CDR3 DNA is TGTGCCAGCAGCTGGACAGGGACCGAGCAGTACTTC. This codes for CASSWTGTEQYF.